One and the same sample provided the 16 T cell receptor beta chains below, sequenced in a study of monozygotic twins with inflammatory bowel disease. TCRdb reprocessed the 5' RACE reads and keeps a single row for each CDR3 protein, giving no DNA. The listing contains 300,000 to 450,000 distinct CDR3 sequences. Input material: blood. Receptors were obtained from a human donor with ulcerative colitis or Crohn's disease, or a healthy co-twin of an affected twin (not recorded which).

The CDR3 reads CSARDSAGVGQPQHF. The V and J genes are TRBV20-1 and TRBJ1-5; the TCRdb call, TRBD1, lacks DNA for checking. This CDR3 region has 15 residues. Germline V gene data show CDR1 as DFQATT and CDR2 as SNEGSKA (reference sequence).

CDR3 protein: CASSVGWGRYEQYF. The rearrangement uses TRBV9 and TRBJ2-7. The CDR3 contains 14 residues. Germline assignment: CDR1 SGDLS and CDR2 YYNGEE.

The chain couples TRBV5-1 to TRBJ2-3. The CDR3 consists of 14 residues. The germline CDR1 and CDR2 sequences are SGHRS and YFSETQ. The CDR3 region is CASRHVDGTDTQYF.

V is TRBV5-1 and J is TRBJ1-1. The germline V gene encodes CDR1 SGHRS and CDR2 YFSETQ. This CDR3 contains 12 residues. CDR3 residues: CASSDPNTEAFF.

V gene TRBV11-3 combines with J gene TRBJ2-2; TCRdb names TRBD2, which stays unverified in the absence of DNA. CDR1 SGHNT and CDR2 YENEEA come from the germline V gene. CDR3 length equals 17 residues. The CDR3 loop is CASSYSGLAGYTGELFF.

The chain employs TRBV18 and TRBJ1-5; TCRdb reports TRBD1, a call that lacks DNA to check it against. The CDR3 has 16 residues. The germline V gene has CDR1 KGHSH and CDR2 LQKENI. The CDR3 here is CASSPDRGWSNQPQHF.

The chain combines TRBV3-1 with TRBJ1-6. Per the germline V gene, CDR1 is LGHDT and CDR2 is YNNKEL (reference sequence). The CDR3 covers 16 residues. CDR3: CASSRGTAMGYSPLHF. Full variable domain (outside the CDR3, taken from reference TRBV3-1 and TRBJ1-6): DTAVSQTPKYLVTQMGNDKSIKCEQNLGHDTMYWYKQDSKKFLKIMFSYNNKELIINETVPNRFSPKSPDKAHLNLHINSLELGDSAVYFCASSRGTAMGYSPLHFGNGTRLTVT.

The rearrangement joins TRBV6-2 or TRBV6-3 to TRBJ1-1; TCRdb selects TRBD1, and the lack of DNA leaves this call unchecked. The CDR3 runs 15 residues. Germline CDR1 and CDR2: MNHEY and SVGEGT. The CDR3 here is CASSPNRGPGAEAFF.

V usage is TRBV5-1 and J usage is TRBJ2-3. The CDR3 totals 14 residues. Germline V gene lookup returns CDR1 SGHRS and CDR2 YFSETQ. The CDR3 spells CASSSVHNTDTQYF.

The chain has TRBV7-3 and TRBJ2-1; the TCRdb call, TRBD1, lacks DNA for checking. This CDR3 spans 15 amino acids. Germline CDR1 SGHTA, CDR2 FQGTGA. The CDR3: CASSFRTGQRSEQFF. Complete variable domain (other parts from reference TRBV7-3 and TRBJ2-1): GAGVSQTPSNKVTEKGKYVELRCDPISGHTALYWYRQSLGQGPEFLIYFQGTGAADDSGLPNDRFFAVRPEGSVSTLKIQRTERGDSAVYLCASSFRTGQRSEQFFGPGTRLTVL.

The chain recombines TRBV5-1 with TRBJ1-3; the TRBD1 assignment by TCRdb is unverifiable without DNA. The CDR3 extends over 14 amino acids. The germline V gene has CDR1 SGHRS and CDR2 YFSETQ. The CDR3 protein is CASQTGGDGNTIYF.

The CDR3 loop is CASRGTGRETQYF. V gene TRBV27 combines with J gene TRBJ2-5; TCRdb reports TRBD1, a call that lacks DNA to check it against. The CDR3 sequence is 13 residues long. Germline assignment: CDR1 MNHEY and CDR2 SMNVEV (reference sequence).

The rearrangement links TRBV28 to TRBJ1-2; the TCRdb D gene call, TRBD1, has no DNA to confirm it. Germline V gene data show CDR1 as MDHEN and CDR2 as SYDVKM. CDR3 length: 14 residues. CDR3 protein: CASSLYGTAYGYTF.

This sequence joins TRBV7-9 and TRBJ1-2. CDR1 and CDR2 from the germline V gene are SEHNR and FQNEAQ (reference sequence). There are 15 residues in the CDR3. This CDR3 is CASSLIMLKSDGYTF. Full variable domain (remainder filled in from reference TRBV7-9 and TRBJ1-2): DTGVSQNPRHKITKRGQNVTFRCDPISEHNRLYWYRQTLGQGPEFLTYFQNEAQLEKSRLLSDRFSAERPKGSFSTLEIQRTEQGDSAMYLCASSLIMLKSDGYTFGSGTRLTVV.

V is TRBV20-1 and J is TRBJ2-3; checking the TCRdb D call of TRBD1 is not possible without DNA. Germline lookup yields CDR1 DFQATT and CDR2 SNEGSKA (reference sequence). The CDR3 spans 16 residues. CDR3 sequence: CSARTRGTGGTDTQYF.

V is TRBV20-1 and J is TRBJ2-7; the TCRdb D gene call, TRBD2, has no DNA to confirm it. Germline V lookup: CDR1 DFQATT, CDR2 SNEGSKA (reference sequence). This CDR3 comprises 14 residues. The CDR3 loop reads CSANPPTARYEQYF.